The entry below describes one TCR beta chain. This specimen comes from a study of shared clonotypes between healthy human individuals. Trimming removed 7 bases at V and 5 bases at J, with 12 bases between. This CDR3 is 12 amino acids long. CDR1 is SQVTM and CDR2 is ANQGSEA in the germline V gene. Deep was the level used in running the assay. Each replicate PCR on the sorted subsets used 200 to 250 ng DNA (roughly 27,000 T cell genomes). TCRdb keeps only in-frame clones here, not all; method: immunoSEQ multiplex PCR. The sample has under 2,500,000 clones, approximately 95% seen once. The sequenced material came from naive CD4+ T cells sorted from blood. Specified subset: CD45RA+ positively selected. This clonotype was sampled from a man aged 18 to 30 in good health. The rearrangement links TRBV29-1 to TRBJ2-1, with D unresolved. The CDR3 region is CSAVKGNNEQFF. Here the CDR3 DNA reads TGCAGCGCCGTGAAAGGGAACAATGAGCAGTTCTTC.